This TCR beta chain stems from a study of cytomegalovirus exposure and HLA in healthy donors. 13 Jbeta primers and 60 Vbeta primers were used for the PCR. Profiled with immunoSEQ multiplex PCR; TCRdb holds only in-frame clones, not every one. The sample shows 150,000 to 200,000 clones, about 80% of them seen only once. This clone has only one observation. Germline values: CDR1 SGDLS, CDR2 YYNGEE. This CDR3 comprises 15 residues. The V end was cut by 0 bases, the J end by 2 bases, with 11 bases between. Sequenced material: PBMCs. The chain combines TRBV9 with TRBJ1-2; D might be TRBD1 (5 bases). This clonotype originated in a boy younger than 18 in good health and CMV-seronegative. CDR3 DNA sequence: TGTGCCAGCAGCGTAGTCGACAGCCTAAACTATGGCTACACCTTC. This sequence encodes CASSVVDSLNYGYTF.